The clone carrying this T cell receptor beta chain occurred many times. Its matching antigen is unknown. This entry is derived from a study of beta chain features in type 1 diabetes. Whole-study context: Approximately 100 million sorted cells were examined across all samples.

Reverse transcribing all isolated RNA meant expressed TCRB transcripts were sequenced. TCRdb's table, derived via immunoSEQ multiplex PCR, lists solely in-frame clones and lacks some. This sample has hundreds of thousands of clones, with roughly 12% found just once. Study findings and constraints: A potential influence of HLA type upon TCRB rearrangement remained unresolved herein. The study notes PCR might favor shorter templates equally in patients and controls.

The CDR3 spans 15 residues. Germline V gene data show CDR1 as LGHNA and CDR2 as YSLEER. Trimming removed 1 base at V and 7 bases at J, with 16 bases between. What was sequenced was naive CD4+ T cells from blood. This chain joins TRBV4-3 and TRBJ1-2; a possible D gene is TRBD1 (6 bases). The TCR sequence derives from a man younger than 35 in good health. In nucleotides, the CDR3 is TGCGCCAGCAGCCAAGGAACAGGGTGGTCTGCTGGCTACACCTTC. Protein product: CASSQGTGWSAGYTF.